This TCR beta chain comes out of a study of blood T cell repertoires in COVID-19. The wider study: Sites across the United States, Italy and Spain contributed samples from acute and convalescent COVID-19. Nucleic acid was either cDNA or gDNA, and it came from T cells, B-cell-depleted T cells, or PBMCs.

In the original workflow: Quantification of nucleated cells was approximated via reference gene primer amplification. Repertoires were generated with immunoSEQ multiplex PCR, while TCRdb's copy carries only in-frame clones and drops some. The DNA was the basis for D and trimming; V, J and clone size are from that table. The data contain 55,000 to 80,000 clones, around 83% of them singletons. This CDR3 spans 16 amino acids. The germline gives CDR1 SGHDN, CDR2 FVKESK. V lost 0 bases, J lost 6 bases, and 17 bases lay in between. J is TRBJ2-5 and V is TRBV14; the D gene is possibly TRBD1 (5 bases). This sequence was found in a human donor in a cohort sampled during active COVID-19. What was sequenced was peripheral blood. The CDR3 coding sequence is TGTGCCAGCAGCCAAGATGTTGGGCAGGGCATGAAGACCCAGTACTTC. Residues: CASSQDVGQGMKTQYF.